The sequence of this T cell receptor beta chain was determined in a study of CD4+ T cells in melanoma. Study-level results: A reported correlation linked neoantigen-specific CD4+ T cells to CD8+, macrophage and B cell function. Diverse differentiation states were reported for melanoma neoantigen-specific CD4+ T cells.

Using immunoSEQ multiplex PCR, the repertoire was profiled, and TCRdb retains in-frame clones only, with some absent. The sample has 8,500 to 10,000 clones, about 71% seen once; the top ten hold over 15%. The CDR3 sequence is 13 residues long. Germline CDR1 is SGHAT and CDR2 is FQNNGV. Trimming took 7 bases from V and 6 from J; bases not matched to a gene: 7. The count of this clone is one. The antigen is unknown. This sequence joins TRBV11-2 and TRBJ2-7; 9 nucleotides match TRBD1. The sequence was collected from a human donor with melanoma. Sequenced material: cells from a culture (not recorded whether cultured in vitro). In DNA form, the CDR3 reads TGTGCCAGCACCCGGGACAGGGAAAGCGAGCAGTACTTC. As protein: CASTRDRESEQYF.